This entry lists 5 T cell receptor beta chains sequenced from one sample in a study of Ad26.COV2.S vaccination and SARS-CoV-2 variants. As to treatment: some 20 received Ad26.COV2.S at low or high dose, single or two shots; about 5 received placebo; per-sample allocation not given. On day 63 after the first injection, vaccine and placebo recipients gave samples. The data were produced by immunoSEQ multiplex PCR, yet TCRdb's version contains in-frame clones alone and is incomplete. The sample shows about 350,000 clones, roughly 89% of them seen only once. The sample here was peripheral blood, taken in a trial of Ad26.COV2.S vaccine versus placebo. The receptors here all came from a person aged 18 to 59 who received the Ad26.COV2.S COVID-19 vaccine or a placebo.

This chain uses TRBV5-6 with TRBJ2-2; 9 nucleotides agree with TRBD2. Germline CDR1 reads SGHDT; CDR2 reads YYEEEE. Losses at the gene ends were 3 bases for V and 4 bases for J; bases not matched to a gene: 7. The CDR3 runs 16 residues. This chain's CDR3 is CASSWGLAGSTGELFF. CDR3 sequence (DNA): TGTGCCAGCAGCTGGGGTCTAGCGGGGAGCACCGGGGAGCTGTTTTTT.

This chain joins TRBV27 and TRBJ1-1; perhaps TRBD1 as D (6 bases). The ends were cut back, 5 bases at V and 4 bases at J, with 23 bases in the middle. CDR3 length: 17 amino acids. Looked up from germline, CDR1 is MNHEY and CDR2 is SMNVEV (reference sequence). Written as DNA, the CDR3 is TGTGCCAGCAGTCCCCAGGGGAGGTGGGGGAAATTCACTGAAGCTTTCTTT. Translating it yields CASSPQGRWGKFTEAFF.

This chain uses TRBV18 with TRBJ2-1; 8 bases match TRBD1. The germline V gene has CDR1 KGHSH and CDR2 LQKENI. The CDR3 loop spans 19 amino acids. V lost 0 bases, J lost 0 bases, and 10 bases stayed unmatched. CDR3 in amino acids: CASSPPRTGSRSSYNEQFF. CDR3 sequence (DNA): TGTGCCAGCTCACCACCGAGGACAGGGTCCCGGAGCTCCTACAATGAGCAGTTCTTC. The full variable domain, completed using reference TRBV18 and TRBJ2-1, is NAGVMQNPRHLVRRRGQEARLRCSPMKGHSHVYWYRQLPEEGLKFMVYLQKENIIDESGMPKERFSAEFPKEGPSILRIQQVVRGDSAAYFCASSPPRTGSRSSYNEQFFGPGTRLTVL.

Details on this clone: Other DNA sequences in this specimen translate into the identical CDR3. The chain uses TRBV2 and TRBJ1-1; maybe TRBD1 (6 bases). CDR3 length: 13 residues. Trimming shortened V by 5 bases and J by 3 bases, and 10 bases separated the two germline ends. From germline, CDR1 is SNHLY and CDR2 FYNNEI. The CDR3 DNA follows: TGTGCCAGCAGTCCGGACAGAGACACTGAAGCTTTCTTT. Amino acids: CASSPDRDTEAFF.

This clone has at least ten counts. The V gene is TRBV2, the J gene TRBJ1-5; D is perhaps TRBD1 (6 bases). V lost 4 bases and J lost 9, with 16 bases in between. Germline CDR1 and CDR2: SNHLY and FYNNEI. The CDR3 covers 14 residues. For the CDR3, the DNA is TGTGCCAGCAGTGTCCAGGGGACGGGCTGGCCCCAGCATTTT. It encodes CASSVQGTGWPQHF.